This is a list of T cell receptor beta chains from one sample in a study of spatial heterogeneity in lung cancer. One entry per CDR3 protein results from TCRdb running MiXCR on the 5' RACE reads. The top ten hold more than 20% of the sample, which has 110,000 or so distinct CDR3 sequences, about 10% seen once. The material sequenced was PBMCs, taken at follow-up. These receptors all stem from a female donor with early-stage non-small cell lung cancer. Both conserved end residues are part of each CDR3. Fields, in order: J gene, clone size, V gene, D gene, CDR3 protein, CDR3 DNA. A D gene is named only where the DNA matches it firmly. Size tells how often a clone was seen (once, few, many) or the class of an expanded clone, and some rows leave it out.

TRBJ2-3 | many | TRBV5-4 | - | CASSPRQSTDTQYF | TGTGCCAGCAGCCCGAGACAAAGCACAGATACGCAGTATTTT
TRBJ1-5 | few | TRBV6-5 | TRBD1 | CASSYRTGRQHF | TGTGCCAGCAGTTACAGGACAGGACGCCAGCATTTT
TRBJ2-1 | few | TRBV6-6 | TRBD2 | CASSETSGRAHEQFF | TGTGCCAGCAGTGAGACTAGCGGGAGGGCCCATGAGCAGTTCTTC
TRBJ2-3 | few | TRBV5-4 | TRBD2 | CASSLMAGGPRDTQYF | TGTGCCAGCAGCTTGATGGCGGGAGGGCCGCGAGATACGCAGTATTTT
TRBJ2-1 | many | TRBV29-1 | - | CSTTTGTSYNEQFF | TGCAGCACAACCACCGGGACAAGCTACAATGAGCAGTTCTTC
TRBJ2-2 | - | TRBV3-1 | TRBD2 | CASSHLPRLAGARTGELFF | TGTGCCAGCAGCCATCTCCCTAGACTAGCGGGAGCTCGTACCGGGGAGCTGTTTTTT
TRBJ1-1 | - | TRBV6-5 | - | CASSYGGTEAFF | TGTGCCAGCAGTTACGGGGGGACTGAAGCTTTCTTT
TRBJ2-1 | many | TRBV20-1 | - | CSARVTVGSYNEQFF | TGCAGTGCTAGAGTTACGGTTGGGTCCTACAATGAGCAGTTCTTC
TRBJ2-1 | - | TRBV2 | - | CASSRGASRHNEQFF | TGTGCCAGCAGCCGAGGGGCTAGCAGACACAATGAGCAGTTCTTC
TRBJ2-1 | few | TRBV29-1 | TRBD2 | CSVGVTGGQVRQFF | TGCAGCGTTGGGGTGACGGGAGGGCAGGTTAGGCAGTTCTTC
TRBJ2-7 | - | TRBV12-3/TRBV12-4 | - | CASSYTGGLSYEQYF | TGTGCCAGCAGTTACACAGGAGGTCTCTCCTACGAGCAGTACTTC
TRBJ1-2 | many | TRBV3-1 | - | CASSQGYGRERSGYTF | TGTGCCAGCAGCCAAGGGTACGGCAGGGAAAGGAGTGGCTACACCTTC